The subject of this entry is one T cell receptor (beta chain). This specimen belongs to a study of CD8+CD57+ T cells in acquired aplastic anemia. Overall study: Sorted CD4+ and CD8+ cell DNA averaged 3.2 ug.

CDR1 and CDR2 from the germline V gene are SNHLY and FYNNEI. Trimming took 5 bases from V and 7 from J, leaving 21 bases between them. The CDR3 consists of 15 residues. TCR beta VDJ and CDR3 were profiled, and genomic DNA was the template. TCRdb re-analysed the reads in MiXCR, keeping a single row per CDR3 protein. The sample includes about 420,000 distinct CDR3 sequences, under 80% seen only once; the top ten take 4%. The V and J genes are TRBV2 and TRBJ2-7; D gene uncertain. The sequence was collected from a human donor in good health, serving as a control. The source material was sorted CD4+, CD8+, or CD8+CD57+ T cells (not recorded which) from PBMCs. The CDR3 region is CASSLSPHYEQEQYF. CDR3 nucleotides: TGTGCCAGCAGTTTGAGCCCACACTATGAGCAGGAGCAGTACTTC.